The present T cell receptor beta chain was sequenced within a study of beta chain bispecific antibodies for T cell cancers. Across the whole study: Jurkat cells expressed TRBV12-3; HPB-ALL cells expressed TRBV5-5.

T cells were expanded from blood mononuclear cells for roughly 3 days with anti-CD3 OKT3 or CD3/CD28 beads. Expanded T cells grew in IL-2 (around 110 IU/ml) plus IL-7 (approximately 5 ng/ml). Clonotype quantities came from unique molecular identifier barcode counts. One entry per CDR3 protein, called by TCRdb with MiXCR from the 5' RACE reads. The sample holds around 19,000 distinct CDR3 sequences, about 2% seen once. The CDR3 has 16 amino acids. The germline CDR1 and CDR2 sequences are MNHEY and SVGAGI. Trimming stripped 3 bases from V and 1 base from J, with 12 bases between. Sample share makes this clonotype medium-sized (0.01 to 0.1%). The antigen remains undetermined. Study results and limitations: The leukemia cells, rather than normal T cells, gave most of the targeted TRBV signal. The TRBV12-3 share of total TRBV signal fell approximately 99% after anti-TRBV12 rather than anti-CD19 exposure.

The chain uses TRBV6-5 and TRBJ2-2; D uncertain. The sample consisted of healthy donor T cells cultured with leukemia cells, taken from a culture containing a bispecific antibody targeting TCR Vbeta12. This TCR was recovered from a human donor in good health. Some clones in this sample may be carry-over from other donors' samples. The CDR3 protein is CASSYFPAENTGELFF. Here the CDR3 DNA reads TGTGCCAGCAGTTATTTCCCCGCAGAGAACACCGGGGAGCTGTTTTTT.